This note documents a single TCR beta chain sequence. Authors' methods: Amplified reference gene primers provided the basis for estimating nucleated cell counts. Sequencing was performed with immunoSEQ multiplex PCR; in TCRdb, only in-frame clones are kept and a portion is missing. The V and J calls and clone size were taken over from that table, and D and trimming were inferred from the DNA. The sample consists of about 150,000 clones, nearly 80% of them appearing once. These data come from a study of blood T cell repertoires in COVID-19. With 0 bases removed from V and 8 bases from J, the gap between germline ends came to 13 bases. Germline V gives CDR1 SGHVS, CDR2 FNYEAQ. The CDR3 is made up of 15 amino acids.

This receptor was identified in a man older than 75 with acute or convalescent COVID-19. V usage is TRBV7-6 and J usage is TRBJ1-4; D possibly corresponds to TRBD1 (5 bases). The sequenced material came from peripheral blood. Written as DNA, the CDR3 is TGTGCCAGCAGCTTAGCTGTAGGGGATGGAGAAAAACTGTTTTTT. Translated: CASSLAVGDGEKLFF.